This TCR beta chain derives from a study of early T cells in non-severe SARS-CoV-2 infection. Study details: From unsorted whole blood, bulk RNA was sequenced, and the chains remained unpaired.

In this sample, this clonotype turned up many times. Its antigen remains unknown. Individual cDNA molecules received unique molecular identifiers during library preparation. TCRdb analysed the 5' RACE reads with MiXCR anew, one entry per CDR3 protein. This sample has 50,000 or so distinct CDR3 sequences, with around 5.6% found just once. Germline V CDR1 and CDR2: DFQATT, SNEGSKA (reference sequence). V was pared by 8 bases and J by 3 bases, with 6 bases between. The CDR3 runs 10 residues. General study findings and limits: Private and CD4 specificities were missed by VDJdb matching, skewed to anti-spike CD8.

The J gene is TRBJ2-3, the V gene TRBV20-1; D remains unclear. Sequences were obtained from whole blood. This clonotype was sampled from an adult who was a healthcare worker with PCR-confirmed SARS-CoV-2 infection or an uninfected control (not recorded which). The CDR3 loop is CSPRTDTQYF. CDR3 DNA sequence: TGCAGTCCCCGTACAGATACGCAGTATTTT.